These 6 T cell receptor beta chains were all obtained from the same sample, sequenced in a study of blood T cell repertoires in COVID-19. TCRdb's table, derived via immunoSEQ multiplex PCR, lists solely in-frame clones and lacks some. Among around 160,000 clones listed, 87% were seen once. The source material was PBMCs or T cells enriched from blood (not recorded which). The receptors shown here come from a woman aged 40 to 49 who had been exposed to COVID-19.

This clone was recorded a few times. The rearrangement links TRBV5-4 to TRBJ1-1; possibly TRBD1 for D (6 bases). Germline values: CDR1 SGHNT, CDR2 YYREEE (reference sequence). This CDR3 has 13 amino acids. Between the trimmed V and J ends, which lost 5 bases and 1 base, there was a span of 9 bases. The CDR3 DNA follows: TGTGCCAGCAGTAGGGGGGGGAACACTGAAGCTTTCTTT. Its translation: CASSRGGNTEAFF.

A remark on this clone: The DNA is left out, because the CDR3 cannot be placed on it with certainty; the CDR3 is given as TCRdb lists it. The gene calls are TRBV28 and TRBJ1-4; the table's D gene call, TRBD1, was not cross checked with the DNA. With termini counted, the CDR3 has 23 amino acids. From germline, CDR1 is MDHEN and CDR2 SYDVKM. The CDR3 sequence: CASSLVYSGQGEFFFVTNEKLFF.

The gene calls are TRBV7-2 and TRBJ1-1; D remains ambiguous. Germline loops: CDR1 SGHTA, CDR2 FQGNSA. CDR3 length: 11 amino acids. Deletions cut 8 bases from V and 0 bases from J, with 4 bases between. The CDR3 sequence: CASVVNTEAFF. For the CDR3, the DNA is TGTGCCAGCGTCGTGAACACTGAAGCTTTCTTT.

The gene calls are TRBV7-2 and TRBJ1-4, with D perhaps matching TRBD1 (6 bases). The CDR3 consists of 15 residues. Germline CDR1 SGHTA, CDR2 FQGNSA. Trimming cost V 4 bases and J 4 bases, with 13 bases left between them. The CDR3 here is CASSSADSLNEKLFF. As DNA, the CDR3 is TGTGCCAGCAGCTCTGCGGACAGCCTTAATGAAAAACTGTTTTTT.

This chain links TRBV5-1 with TRBJ1-3; no clear D. Per the germline V gene, CDR1 is SGHRS and CDR2 is YFSETQ. Deletions cut 1 base from V and 2 bases from J, with 7 bases between. The CDR3 spans 14 residues. The CDR3 protein is CASSLTIPGNTIYF. CDR3 bases: TGCGCCAGCAGCTTGACAATTCCTGGAAACACCATATATTTT.

The rearrangement uses TRBV6-6 and TRBJ1-3; D ambiguous. Germline V gives CDR1 MNHNY, CDR2 SVGAGI (reference sequence). The CDR3 consists of 16 residues. Trimming stripped 5 bases from V and 2 bases from J, with 16 bases between. This chain's CDR3 is CASSHYLNDPGNTIYF. DNA of the CDR3: TGTGCCAGCAGTCACTACTTAAATGATCCTGGAAACACCATATATTTT.